These 16 T cell receptor beta chains were sequenced from one sample in a study of OX40 agonist ivuxolimab in advanced cancers. The protocol was immunoSEQ multiplex PCR, while the TCRdb copy is restricted to in-frame clones and leaves out a portion. The sample includes 7,500 to 9,000 clones, about three quarters of them seen just once. The sequences come from CD4+ or CD8+ T cells sorted from blood, collected in a trial of the OX40 agonist ivuxolimab. The receptor set was obtained from an adult with an advanced solid tumor such as melanoma, head and neck, liver or kidney cancer.

The chain uses TRBV28 and TRBJ2-7; no clear D gene. V was pared by 3 bases and J by 5 bases, with 5 bases between. Germline CDR1 reads MDHEN; CDR2 reads SYDVKM. The CDR3 is 11 residues long. The CDR3 region has the DNA TGTGCCAGCAGTTTCGTAAACGAGCAGTACTTC. Translation gives CASSFVNEQYF.

The gene calls are TRBV13 and TRBJ2-1; 7 bases map to TRBD2. This CDR3 has 15 amino acids. CDR1 is PRHDT, CDR2 FYEKMQ, per germline (reference sequence). The V and J ends lost 1 base and 7 bases, in that order; junction bases with no gene match: 7. CDR3 sequence: CASSLAGRAKNEQFF. CDR3 in DNA: TGTGCCAGCAGCTTAGCGGGGAGGGCCAAGAATGAGCAGTTCTTC.

The chain uses TRBV6-6 and TRBJ2-5; D remains unclear. With 6 bases removed from V and 1 base from J, the gap between germline ends came to 12 bases. The CDR3 totals 14 residues. Per the germline V gene, CDR1 is MNHNY and CDR2 is SVGAGI (reference sequence). Here the CDR3 reads CASSLTWLQETQYF. CDR3 nucleotide sequence: TGTGCCAGCAGCTTGACATGGCTCCAAGAGACCCAGTACTTC.

This clone was counted between two and nine times. CDR3 DNA: TGTGCCAGCAGCGAACTCACGGCTTATGGCTACACCTTC. This codes for CASSELTAYGYTF. The chain uses TRBV5-6 and TRBJ1-2; D is unclear. The CDR3 has 13 amino acids. Trimming removed 4 bases from V and 5 bases from J, with 12 bases in between. Germline V gives CDR1 SGHDT, CDR2 YYEEEE.

This clone occurred a few times. The chain uses TRBV6-6 and TRBJ2-3, with 9 bases that match TRBD1. The V gene's germline CDR1 is MNHNY and CDR2 SVGAGI (reference sequence). V trimming: 4 bases; J trimming: 2 bases; junction bases outside the gene matches: 4. The CDR3 covers 15 residues. The CDR3 here is CASSFRDRVTDTQYF. CDR3 nucleotides: TGTGCCAGCAGTTTCCGGGACAGGGTCACAGATACGCAGTATTTT.

The chain couples TRBV27 to TRBJ2-7; TRBD1 matches at 9 bases. CDR1 is MNHEY and CDR2 is SMNVEV in the germline V gene (reference sequence). This CDR3 has 13 residues. The junction had 3 bases not matched to a gene; V was cut back by 3 bases and J by 6 bases. CDR3 nucleotide sequence: TGTGCCAGCAGTTTGGGGACAGGGTTCGAGCAGTACTTC. Translation: CASSLGTGFEQYF.

The chain carries TRBV9 and TRBJ2-7; 9 positions match TRBD1. The germline V gene encodes CDR1 SGDLS and CDR2 YYNGEE. V lost 2 bases, J lost 3 bases, and 6 bases stayed unmatched. The CDR3 is 15 amino acids. CDR3 in amino acids: CASSVGTGLSYEQYF. The CDR3 coding sequence is TGTGCCAGCAGCGTCGGGACAGGGCTTAGCTACGAGCAGTACTTC.

V gene TRBV11-2 combines with J gene TRBJ2-5, with D maybe TRBD2 (5 bases). V was clipped by 4 bases and J by 5 bases, with 17 bases between them. The CDR3 totals 15 residues. The germline CDR1 and CDR2 sequences are SGHAT and FQNNGV. CDR3 residues: CASSSTGPSWETQYF. In DNA, the CDR3 is TGTGCCAGCAGCTCCACCGGGCCTAGCTGGGAGACCCAGTACTTC.

The chain combines TRBV28 with TRBJ1-2; unclear D gene. The CDR3 runs to 16 residues. Trimming took 2 bases from V and 4 from J, leaving 17 bases between them. Germline V gene data show CDR1 as MDHEN and CDR2 as SYDVKM. CDR3 protein: CASSLMVQSRSYGYTF. The CDR3 DNA reads as TGTGCCAGCAGTTTAATGGTCCAGAGCAGGTCCTATGGCTACACCTTC.

The chain has TRBV25-1 and TRBJ2-7, with TRBD1 as a possible D gene (6 bases). V gave up 0 bases and J gave up 0 bases, with 15 bases separating them. Germline V CDR1 and CDR2: MGHDK, SYGVNS. This CDR3 has 17 amino acids. The CDR3 reads CASSEYGVGHSSYEQYF. CDR3 in DNA: TGTGCCAGCAGTGAATATGGGGTGGGACATAGCTCCTACGAGCAGTACTTC.

This clone is categorized as medium-sized. The genes are TRBV27 and TRBJ1-5; D remains unclear. Per the germline V gene, CDR1 is MNHEY and CDR2 is SMNVEV (reference sequence). V was clipped by 6 bases and J by 5 bases, with 11 bases between them. The CDR3 loop spans 13 amino acids. The CDR3 region is CASSLSRYQPQHF. In DNA form, the CDR3 reads TGTGCCAGCAGCCTCTCCCGTTATCAGCCCCAGCATTTT.

This clone occurred a few times. This chain connects TRBV7-2 to TRBJ2-3, with D unresolved. The V gene lost 8 bases and the J gene lost 2 bases, with 11 bases spanning the gap. This CDR3 region has 13 residues. Germline V gene sequence: CDR1 SGHTA, CDR2 FQGNSA. In nucleotides, the CDR3 is TGTGCCAGCGGCAGAATCAACACAGATACGCAGTATTTT. This codes for CASGRINTDTQYF.

The chain employs TRBV18 and TRBJ2-3; 8 nucleotides align to TRBD1. Germline CDR1 is KGHSH and CDR2 is LQKENI. J was trimmed by 3 bases and V by 3 bases; bases with no gene match: 5. The CDR3 consists of 15 residues. CDR3 residues: CASSPGQGWTDTQYF. CDR3 bases: TGTGCCAGCTCACCTGGACAGGGATGGACAGATACGCAGTATTTT.

The chain recombines TRBV7-8 with TRBJ1-1; a weak D match, TRBD1 (5 bases). The germline V and J ends were trimmed by 5 bases and 0 bases, with 16 bases remaining between them. CDR3 length: 16 amino acids. Per germline, CDR1 SGHVS and CDR2 FQNEAQ. The CDR3 loop reads CASSPLGLTMNTEAFF. CDR3 sequence (DNA): TGTGCCAGCAGCCCCCTGGGACTCACTATGAACACTGAAGCTTTCTTT.

The chain links TRBV5-6 to TRBJ2-5; tentatively, D is TRBD2 (6 bases). The CDR3 consists of 14 residues. From germline, CDR1 is SGHDT and CDR2 YYEEEE. This CDR3 reads CAAAAPLACEAQYF. In DNA form, the CDR3 reads TGTGCAGCAGCTGCCCCCCTAGCGTGTGAGGCCCAGTACTTC.

This clone was observed a few times. With a much larger clone just one base away, this may be a read error. This specimen includes other DNA sequences encoding the same CDR3. This chain uses TRBV2 with TRBJ2-2; the match to TRBD2 covers 9 bases. Trimming took 6 bases from V and 2 from J; bases not matched to a gene: 1. This CDR3 is built from 14 residues. Looked up from germline, CDR1 is SNHLY and CDR2 is FYNNEI. This chain's CDR3 is CASRTSGNTGELFF. The CDR3 coding sequence is TGTGCCAGCAGGACTAGCGGAAACACCGGGGAGCTGTTTTTT.